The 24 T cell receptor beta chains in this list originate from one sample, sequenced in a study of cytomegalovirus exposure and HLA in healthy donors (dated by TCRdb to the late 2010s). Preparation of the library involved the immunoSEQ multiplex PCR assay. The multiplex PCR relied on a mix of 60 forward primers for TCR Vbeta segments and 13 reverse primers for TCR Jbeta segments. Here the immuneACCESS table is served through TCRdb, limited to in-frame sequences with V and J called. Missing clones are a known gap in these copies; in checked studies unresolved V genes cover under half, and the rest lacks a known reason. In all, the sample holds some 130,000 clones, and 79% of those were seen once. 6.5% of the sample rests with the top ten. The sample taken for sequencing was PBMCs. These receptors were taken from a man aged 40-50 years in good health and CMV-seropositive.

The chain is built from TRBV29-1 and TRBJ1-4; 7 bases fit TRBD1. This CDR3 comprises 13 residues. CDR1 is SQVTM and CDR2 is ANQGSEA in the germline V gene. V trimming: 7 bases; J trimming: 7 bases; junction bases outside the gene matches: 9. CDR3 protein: CSAKTGRSEKLFF. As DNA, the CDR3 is TGCAGCGCAAAGACAGGGAGGTCTGAAAAACTGTTTTTT.

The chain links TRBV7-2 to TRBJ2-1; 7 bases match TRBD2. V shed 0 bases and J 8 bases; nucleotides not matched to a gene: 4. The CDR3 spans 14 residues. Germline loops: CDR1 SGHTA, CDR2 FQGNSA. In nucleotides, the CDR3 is TGTGCCAGCAGCTTAGCCCTAGCGGTCGATGAGCAGTTCTTC. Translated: CASSLALAVDEQFF.

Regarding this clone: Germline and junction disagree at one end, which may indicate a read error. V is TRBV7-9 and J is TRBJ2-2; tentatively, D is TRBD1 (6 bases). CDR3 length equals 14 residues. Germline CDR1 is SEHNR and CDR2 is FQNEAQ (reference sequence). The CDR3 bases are TGTTCCAGCAGTTTTGGACAGTACACCGGGGAGCTGTTTTTT. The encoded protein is CSSSFGQYTGELFF.

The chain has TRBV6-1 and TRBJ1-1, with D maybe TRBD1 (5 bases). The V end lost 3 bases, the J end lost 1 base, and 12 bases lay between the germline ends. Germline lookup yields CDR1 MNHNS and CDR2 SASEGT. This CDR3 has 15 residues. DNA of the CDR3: TGTGCCAGCAGTGACCAGGGTCAATCGAACACTGAAGCTTTCTTT. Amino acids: CASSDQGQSNTEAFF.

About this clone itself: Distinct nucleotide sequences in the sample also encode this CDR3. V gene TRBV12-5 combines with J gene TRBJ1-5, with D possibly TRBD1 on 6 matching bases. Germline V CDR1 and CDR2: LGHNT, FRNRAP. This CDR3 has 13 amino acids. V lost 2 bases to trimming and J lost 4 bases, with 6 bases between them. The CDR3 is CASGLQGNQPQHF. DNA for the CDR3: TGTGCTAGTGGTTTGCAGGGGAATCAGCCCCAGCATTTT.

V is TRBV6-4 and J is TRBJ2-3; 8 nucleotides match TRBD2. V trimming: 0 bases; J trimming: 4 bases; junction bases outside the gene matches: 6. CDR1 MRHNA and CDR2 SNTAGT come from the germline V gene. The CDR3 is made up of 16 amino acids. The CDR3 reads CASSDSYAGGADTQYF. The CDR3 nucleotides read TGTGCCAGCAGTGACTCTTACGCGGGAGGAGCAGATACGCAGTATTTT.

In DNA, the CDR3 is TGCGCCAGCAGCTTCGAGCGGAGCACTGAAGCTTTCTTT. This translates into CASSFERSTEAFF. V and J are TRBV5-1 and TRBJ1-1; D not certain. The CDR3 sequence is 13 residues long. V was trimmed by 2 bases and J by 4 bases, leaving 9 bases between them. Germline lookup yields CDR1 SGHRS and CDR2 YFSETQ.

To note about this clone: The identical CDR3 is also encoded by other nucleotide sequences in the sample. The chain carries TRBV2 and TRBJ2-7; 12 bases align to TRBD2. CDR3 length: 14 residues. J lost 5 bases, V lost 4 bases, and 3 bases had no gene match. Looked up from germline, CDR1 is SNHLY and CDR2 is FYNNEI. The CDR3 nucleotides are TGTGCCAGCAGTGGGACTAGCGGGATGCACGAGCAGTACTTC. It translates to CASSGTSGMHEQYF.

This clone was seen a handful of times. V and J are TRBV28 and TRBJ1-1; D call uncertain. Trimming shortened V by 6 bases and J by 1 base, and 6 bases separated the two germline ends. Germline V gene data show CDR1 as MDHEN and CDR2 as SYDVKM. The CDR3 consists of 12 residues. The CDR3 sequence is CASRRGNTEAFF. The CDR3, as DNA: TGTGCCAGCAGGCGGGGGAACACTGAAGCTTTCTTT.

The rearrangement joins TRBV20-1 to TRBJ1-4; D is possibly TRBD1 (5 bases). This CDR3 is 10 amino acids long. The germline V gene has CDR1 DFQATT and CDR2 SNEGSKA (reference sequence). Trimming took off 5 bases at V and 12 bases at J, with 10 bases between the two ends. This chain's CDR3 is CSAADNELFF. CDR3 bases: TGCAGTGCTGCGGACAATGAACTGTTTTTT.

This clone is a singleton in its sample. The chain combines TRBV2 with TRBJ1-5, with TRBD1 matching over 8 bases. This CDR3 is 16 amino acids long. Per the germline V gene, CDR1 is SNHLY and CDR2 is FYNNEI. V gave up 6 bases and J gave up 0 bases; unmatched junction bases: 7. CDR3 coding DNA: TGTGCCAGCAGGGCGGACAGGGCCTATAGCAATCAGCCCCAGCATTTT. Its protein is CASRADRAYSNQPQHF.

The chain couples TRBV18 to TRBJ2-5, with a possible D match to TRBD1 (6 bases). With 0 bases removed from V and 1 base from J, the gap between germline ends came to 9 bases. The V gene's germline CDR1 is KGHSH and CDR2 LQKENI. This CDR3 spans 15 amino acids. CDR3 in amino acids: CASSPPQGIQETQYF. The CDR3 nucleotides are TGTGCCAGCTCACCACCTCAGGGGATCCAAGAGACCCAGTACTTC.

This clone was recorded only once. The CDR3 spells CASSQGSPDTQYF. In nucleotides, the CDR3 is TGTGCCAGCAGCCAAGGTAGTCCAGATACGCAGTATTTT. The chain couples TRBV4-2 to TRBJ2-3; D ambiguous. Germline assignment: CDR1 LGHNA and CDR2 YNFKEQ. V lost 1 base and J lost 4, with 6 bases in between. The CDR3 is 13 amino acids.

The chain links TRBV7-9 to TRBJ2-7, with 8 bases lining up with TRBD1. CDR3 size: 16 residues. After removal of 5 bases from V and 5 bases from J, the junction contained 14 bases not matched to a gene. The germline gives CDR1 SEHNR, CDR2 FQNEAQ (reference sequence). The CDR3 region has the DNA TGTGCCAGCAGCGATAGCCGGCGGGACAGGTCCGACGAGCAGTACTTC. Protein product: CASSDSRRDRSDEQYF.

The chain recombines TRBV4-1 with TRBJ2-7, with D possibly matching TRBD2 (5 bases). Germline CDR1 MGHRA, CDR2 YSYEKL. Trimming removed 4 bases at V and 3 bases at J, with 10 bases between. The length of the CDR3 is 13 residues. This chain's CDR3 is CASSLATNYEQYF. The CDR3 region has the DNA TGCGCCAGCAGCCTAGCGACCAACTACGAGCAGTACTTC.

The CDR3 sequence is CSARGLFGELFF. CDR3 DNA sequence: TGCAGCGCCAGGGGGTTGTTCGGGGAGCTGTTTTTT. The rearrangement joins TRBV29-1 to TRBJ2-2, with TRBD1 matching over 7 bases. J gave up 7 bases and V 7 bases, and 6 bases lay outside the gene matches. Germline assignment: CDR1 SQVTM and CDR2 ANQGSEA. The CDR3 covers 12 residues.

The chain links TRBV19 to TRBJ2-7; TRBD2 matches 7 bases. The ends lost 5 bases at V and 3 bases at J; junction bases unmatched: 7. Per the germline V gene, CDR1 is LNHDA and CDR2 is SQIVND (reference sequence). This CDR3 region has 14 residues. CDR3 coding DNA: TGTGCCAGTAGTGTCCCGGGAGGTAACTACGAGCAGTACTTC. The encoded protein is CASSVPGGNYEQYF.

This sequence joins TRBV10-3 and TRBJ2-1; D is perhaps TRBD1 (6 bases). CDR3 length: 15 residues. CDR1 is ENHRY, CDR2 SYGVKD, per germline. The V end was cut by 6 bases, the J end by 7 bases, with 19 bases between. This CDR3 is CAIRGESGVRNEQFF. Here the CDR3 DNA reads TGTGCCATCAGAGGGGAGTCAGGGGTGCGGAATGAGCAGTTCTTC.

The CDR3: CASWAGNTIYF. Here the CDR3 DNA reads TGTGCCAGCTGGGCGGGAAACACCATATATTTT. This sequence joins TRBV27 and TRBJ1-3; D gene uncertain. Trimming cost V 8 bases and J 4 bases, with 6 bases left between them. The CDR3 is 11 residues long. Per germline, CDR1 MNHEY and CDR2 SMNVEV (reference sequence).

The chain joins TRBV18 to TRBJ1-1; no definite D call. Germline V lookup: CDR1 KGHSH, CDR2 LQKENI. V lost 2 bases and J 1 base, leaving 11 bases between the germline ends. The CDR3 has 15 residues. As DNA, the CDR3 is TGTGCCAGCTCACCATTTCCCATAGAGAACACTGAAGCTTTCTTT. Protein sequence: CASSPFPIENTEAFF.

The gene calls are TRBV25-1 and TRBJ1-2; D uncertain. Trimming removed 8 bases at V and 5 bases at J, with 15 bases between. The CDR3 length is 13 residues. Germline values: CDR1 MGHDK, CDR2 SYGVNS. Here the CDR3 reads CASPPEGRYGYTF. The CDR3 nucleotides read TGTGCCAGCCCCCCGGAGGGAAGATATGGCTACACCTTC.

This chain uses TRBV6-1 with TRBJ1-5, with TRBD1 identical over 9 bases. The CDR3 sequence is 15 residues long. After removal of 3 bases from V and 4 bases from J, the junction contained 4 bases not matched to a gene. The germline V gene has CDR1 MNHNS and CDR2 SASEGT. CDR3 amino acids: CASSDMGQGNQPQHF. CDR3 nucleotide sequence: TGTGCCAGCAGTGATATGGGACAGGGAAATCAGCCCCAGCATTTT.

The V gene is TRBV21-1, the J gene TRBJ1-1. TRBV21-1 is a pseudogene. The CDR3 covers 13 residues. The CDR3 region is CARPWGGSREAFF. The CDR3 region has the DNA TGTGCCCGCCCCTGGGGAGGGAGCAGAGAAGCTTTCTTT.

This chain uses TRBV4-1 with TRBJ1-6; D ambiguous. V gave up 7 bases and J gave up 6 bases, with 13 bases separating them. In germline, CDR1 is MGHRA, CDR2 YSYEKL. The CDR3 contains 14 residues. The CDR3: CASTNYGSNSPLHF. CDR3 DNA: TGCGCCAGCACCAATTACGGGTCTAATTCACCCCTCCACTTT.